The source of this T cell receptor beta chain is a study of cytomegalovirus exposure and HLA in healthy donors. At the level of the study: Genotyping showed 81% of roughly 400 donors falling in the Caucasian-associated ancestry cluster.

The primer mix had 60 Vbeta and 13 Jbeta primers. Some clones are missing from TCRdb's copy, which holds only in-frame ones; the method was immunoSEQ multiplex PCR. The sample includes around 120,000 clones, about 85% of them seen just once. The count of this clone is one. As yet, its antigen is unknown. Trimming cost V 7 bases and J 0 bases, with 13 bases left between them. Germline assignment: CDR1 SGHRS and CDR2 YFSETQ. The CDR3 loop spans 14 amino acids. Overall study results and limits: TCR beta sequences numbering 15,000 to 20,000 were associated with HLA alleles at 0.05 false discovery rate in a later analysis.

The sequenced sample was PBMCs. This rearrangement joins TRBV5-1 to TRBJ1-1; TRBD1 might be the D (5 bases). This clonotype was obtained from a boy between 10 and 17 years old in good health and CMV-seronegative. The CDR3 sequence: CASRDRSMNTEAFF. In nucleotides, the CDR3 is TGCGCCAGCCGAGACAGATCGATGAACACTGAAGCTTTCTTT.